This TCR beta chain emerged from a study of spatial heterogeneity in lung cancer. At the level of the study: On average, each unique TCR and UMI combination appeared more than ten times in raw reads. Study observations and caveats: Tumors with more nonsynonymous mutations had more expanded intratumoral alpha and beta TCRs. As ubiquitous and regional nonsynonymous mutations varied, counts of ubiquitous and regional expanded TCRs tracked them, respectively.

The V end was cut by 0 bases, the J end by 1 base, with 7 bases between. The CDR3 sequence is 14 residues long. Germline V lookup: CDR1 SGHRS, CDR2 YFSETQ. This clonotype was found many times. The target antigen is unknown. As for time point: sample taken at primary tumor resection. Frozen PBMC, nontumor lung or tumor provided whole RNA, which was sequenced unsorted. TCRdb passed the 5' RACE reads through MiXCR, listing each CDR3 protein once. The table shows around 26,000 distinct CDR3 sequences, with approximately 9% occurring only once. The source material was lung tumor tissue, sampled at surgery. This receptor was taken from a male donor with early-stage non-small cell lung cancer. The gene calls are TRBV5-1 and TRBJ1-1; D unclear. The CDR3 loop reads CASSLGYQNTEAFF. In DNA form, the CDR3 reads TGCGCCAGCAGCTTGGGGTATCAGAACACTGAAGCTTTCTTT.